One sample yielded the 27 T cell receptor beta chains listed below, sequenced in a study of T cells after somatic rescue of genetic block. Clones were sequenced by immunoSEQ multiplex PCR, and TCRdb holds only the in-frame ones, with some missing. The sample has about 70,000 clones; about 91% are singletons. The source material was peripheral blood mononuclear cells (PBMCs). The receptors come from a man aged 35-49 years.

The chain is built from TRBV5-1 and TRBJ2-5; D possibly corresponds to TRBD1 (5 bases). Trimming left V 0 bases short and J 1 base short, with 7 bases between. This CDR3 has 14 residues. Germline-derived CDR1 and CDR2 are SGHRS and YFSETQ. CDR3 nucleotide sequence: TGCGCCAGCAGCTTGGCAGGGCCCCAAGAGACCCAGTACTTC. Its translation: CASSLAGPQETQYF. The full variable domain, in which reference TRBV5-1 and TRBJ2-5 provide the parts outside the CDR3, is KAGVTQTPRYLIKTRGQQVTLSCSPISGHRSVSWYQQTPGQGLQFLFEYFSETQRNKGNFPGRFSGRQFSNSRSEMNVSTLELGDSALYLCASSLAGPQETQYFGPGTRLLVL.

V usage is TRBV11-3 and J usage is TRBJ2-5; D is possibly TRBD1 (6 bases). CDR1 is SGHNT, CDR2 YENEEA, per germline. The CDR3 extends over 15 amino acids. V dropped 5 bases and J dropped 5 bases, with 18 bases sitting between them. CDR3 sequence reads: CASSPKTGTSETQYF. The CDR3 nucleotides read TGTGCCAGCAGCCCTAAGACGGGGACAAGTGAGACCCAGTACTTC.

The chain has TRBV18 and TRBJ2-2, with D possibly TRBD1 on 6 matching bases. CDR1 and CDR2 (germline): KGHSH, LQKENI. The CDR3 loop spans 15 amino acids. Trimming left V 5 bases short and J 2 bases short, with 12 bases between. For the CDR3, the DNA is TGTGCCAGCTCAACAGGGCCATCTAACACCGGGGAGCTGTTTTTT. Its translation is CASSTGPSNTGELFF.

The CDR3 DNA follows: TGTGCCAGCAGCCTATCCGGGACTAGCGCCAATGAGCAGTTCTTC. Residues: CASSLSGTSANEQFF. This chain connects TRBV7-2 to TRBJ2-1, with 10 positions matching TRBD2. The CDR3 length is 15 residues. V shed 5 bases and J 6 bases; nucleotides not matched to a gene: 7. Germline CDR1 and CDR2: SGHTA and FQGNSA.

The chain carries TRBV9 and TRBJ1-2; D is ambiguous. The germline gives CDR1 SGDLS, CDR2 YYNGEE. V was cut by 2 bases and J by 6 bases, with 11 bases left in between. The CDR3 loop spans 13 amino acids. The CDR3 is CASSVTEANGYTF. The DNA for the CDR3 is TGTGCCAGCAGCGTTACAGAAGCAAATGGCTACACCTTC.

This rearrangement joins TRBV10-3 to TRBJ1-1; D may be TRBD1 (5 bases). CDR1 is ENHRY and CDR2 is SYGVKD in the germline V gene. The CDR3 totals 13 residues. The V end was cut by 4 bases, the J end by 1 base, with 7 bases between. CDR3 bases: TGTGCCATCAGTGGGACATCGAACACTGAAGCTTTCTTT. It yields the protein CAISGTSNTEAFF.

The rearrangement links TRBV27 to TRBJ2-1; D call uncertain. Germline CDR1 reads MNHEY; CDR2 reads SMNVEV (reference sequence). There are 17 residues in the CDR3. V lost 7 bases and J 0 bases, leaving 19 bases between the germline ends. CDR3 region: CASNPRTLSISYNEQFF. DNA for the CDR3: TGTGCCAGCAATCCCCGGACCCTCTCCATCTCCTACAATGAGCAGTTCTTC.

This clone was observed a handful of times. The chain links TRBV19 to TRBJ1-1; weak D call: TRBD1 (5 bases). Germline values: CDR1 LNHDA, CDR2 SQIVND (reference sequence). The CDR3 spans 16 residues. V was pared by 4 bases and J by 0 bases, with 15 bases between. The CDR3 nucleotides are TGTGCCAGTAGTAATGACAGAGGTAACATGAACACTGAAGCTTTCTTT. It specifies CASSNDRGNMNTEAFF.

The chain combines TRBV18 with TRBJ1-2; 10 bases agree with TRBD1. The CDR3 spans 15 residues. The germline V gene encodes CDR1 KGHSH and CDR2 LQKENI. With 2 bases clipped from V and 5 bases from J, the junction kept 5 bases outside the gene matches. The CDR3 DNA reads TGTGCCAGCTCACCAACGGGACAGGGGCTTTATGGCTACACCTTC. This gives the protein CASSPTGQGLYGYTF.

V usage is TRBV30 and J usage is TRBJ2-7, with a weak D call TRBD2 (5 bases). This CDR3 has 10 amino acids. The germline V gene has CDR1 GTSNPN and CDR2 SVGIG (reference sequence). The V and J ends lost 5 bases and 7 bases respectively, with 9 bases between them. The CDR3 spells CAWARTEQYF. The CDR3 coding sequence is TGTGCCTGGGCAAGGACTGAGCAGTACTTC.

The chain uses TRBV2 and TRBJ2-3; 9 nucleotides line up with TRBD2. Germline loops: CDR1 SNHLY, CDR2 FYNNEI. This CDR3 spans 17 amino acids. The ends lost 7 bases at V and 4 bases at J; junction bases unmatched: 15. The CDR3 nucleotides read TGTGCCAGCATCAACGGAGGACTTAGCGGGGGCGCAGATACGCAGTATTTT. It yields the protein CASINGGLSGGADTQYF.

A remark on this clone: This same CDR3 is encoded by further DNA sequences in the sample. The genes are TRBV28 and TRBJ2-7; D is uncertain. Germline lookup yields CDR1 MDHEN and CDR2 SYDVKM. This CDR3 comprises 13 residues. The V gene lost 2 bases and the J gene lost 2 bases, with 7 bases spanning the gap. In DNA, the CDR3 is TGTGCCAGCAGTTTAGGGTCAACCTACGAGCAGTACTTC. Protein product: CASSLGSTYEQYF.

The genes are TRBV7-2 and TRBJ2-5; either TRBD1 or TRBD2 may fit D (5 bases each). The CDR3 totals 15 residues. V shed 5 bases and J shed 3 bases, with 16 bases lying between them. The germline V gene has CDR1 SGHTA and CDR2 FQGNSA. CDR3 bases: TGTGCCAGCAGCGGAGCCGGGACGTCAAAAGAGACCCAGTACTTC. Translating it yields CASSGAGTSKETQYF.

The chain recombines TRBV9 with TRBJ2-2, with 12 bases fitting TRBD2. With 0 bases clipped from V and 1 base from J, the junction kept 1 base outside the gene matches. Germline V CDR1 and CDR2: SGDLS, YYNGEE. The CDR3 runs 17 residues. CDR3 sequence reads: CASSVGGLAGNTGELFF. CDR3 nucleotide sequence: TGTGCCAGCAGCGTAGGGGGACTAGCGGGGAACACCGGGGAGCTGTTTTTT.

The chain has TRBV2 and TRBJ1-4, with D possibly being TRBD1 (5 bases). The CDR3 runs 16 residues. From germline, CDR1 is SNHLY and CDR2 FYNNEI. V shed 3 bases and J shed 5 bases, with 16 bases lying between them. CDR3 in amino acids: CASSDPGSEENEKLFF. In nucleotides, the CDR3 is TGTGCCAGCAGTGACCCAGGGTCGGAGGAGAATGAAAAACTGTTTTTT.

This clone was detected once. J is TRBJ2-1 and V is TRBV9; 8 positions agree with TRBD2. This CDR3 spans 15 amino acids. The germline V gene encodes CDR1 SGDLS and CDR2 YYNGEE. Trimming cost V 2 bases and J 8 bases; bases outside gene matches: 9. The CDR3 nucleotides read TGTGCCAGCAGCGTGCTAAGGACTAGCTCCGATGAGCAGTTCTTC. Translated: CASSVLRTSSDEQFF.

This chain uses TRBV5-1 with TRBJ1-1; D is possibly TRBD1 (5 bases). The germline V and J ends were trimmed by 4 bases and 4 bases, with 14 bases remaining between them. Germline values: CDR1 SGHRS, CDR2 YFSETQ. The CDR3 contains 14 residues. CDR3 protein: CASSGAAAGTEAFF. The CDR3 nucleotides are TGCGCCAGCAGCGGGGCCGCGGCCGGCACTGAAGCTTTCTTT.

This clone was recorded a few times. The J gene is TRBJ1-1, the V gene TRBV30; no clear D gene. Germline CDR1 reads GTSNPN; CDR2 reads SVGIG (reference sequence). The CDR3 totals 13 residues. The V end was cut by 2 bases, the J end by 0 bases, with 7 bases between. CDR3 coding DNA: TGTGCCTGGAGTTCTAACATGAACACTGAAGCTTTCTTT. Residues: CAWSSNMNTEAFF.

The chain links TRBV28 to TRBJ1-5; no clear D gene. The V end lost 5 bases, the J end lost 4 bases, and 18 bases lay between the germline ends. Germline V gene lookup returns CDR1 MDHEN and CDR2 SYDVKM. There are 16 residues in the CDR3. The DNA for the CDR3 is TGTGCCAGCAGTCCCCCCGCAGAACAGTTTAATCAGCCCCAGCATTTT. It yields the protein CASSPPAEQFNQPQHF.

In its sample, this clone was seen once. The V call is TRBV30, the J call TRBJ1-2; D gene ambiguous. Deletions cut 4 bases from V and 3 bases from J, with 9 bases between. Germline V gene data show CDR1 as GTSNPN and CDR2 as SVGIG (reference sequence). The CDR3 totals 12 residues. For the CDR3, the DNA is TGTGCCTGGAATCCCGGGGACTATGGCTACACCTTC. Residues: CAWNPGDYGYTF.

The chain recombines TRBV27 with TRBJ2-7; D is perhaps TRBD2 (6 bases). CDR3 size: 15 residues. V was cut by 2 bases and J by 3 bases, with 14 bases left in between. CDR1 MNHEY and CDR2 SMNVEV come from the germline V gene (reference sequence). The CDR3 is CASSLIQGGYYEQYF. Written as DNA, the CDR3 is TGTGCCAGCAGTTTAATCCAGGGAGGATACTACGAGCAGTACTTC.

The table lists this clone with a few counts. The chain recombines TRBV4-3 with TRBJ1-5; 10 nucleotides align to TRBD1. Losses at the gene ends were 2 bases for V and 6 bases for J; bases not matched to a gene: 7. This CDR3 is built from 16 residues. Germline values: CDR1 LGHNA, CDR2 YSLEER. The CDR3: CASSQSSTGGGQPQHF. CDR3 DNA: TGCGCCAGCAGCCAATCCTCGACAGGGGGCGGTCAGCCCCAGCATTTT.

This chain joins TRBV4-3 and TRBJ2-7, with TRBD1 matching 11 bases. This CDR3 contains 15 residues. The J segment lost 6 bases and the V segment lost 3 bases, leaving 7 bases of the junction unmatched. Germline CDR1 reads LGHNA; CDR2 reads YSLEER. The CDR3 region has the DNA TGCGCCAGCAGCCATGACACCGGGACAGGGGGCGAGCAGTACTTC. Protein product: CASSHDTGTGGEQYF.

The chain joins TRBV29-1 to TRBJ1-2; D remains ambiguous. The V and J ends lost 4 bases and 2 bases respectively, with 8 bases between them. This CDR3 has 12 residues. Per germline, CDR1 SQVTM and CDR2 ANQGSEA. Here the CDR3 reads CSVVDGNYGYTF. The CDR3, as DNA: TGCAGCGTTGTGGACGGAAACTATGGCTACACCTTC.

The J gene is TRBJ2-3, the V gene TRBV27; possible D gene TRBD1, 6 bases. The CDR3 totals 14 residues. Trimming shortened V by 6 bases and J by 1 base, and 11 bases separated the two germline ends. Germline V gene data show CDR1 as MNHEY and CDR2 as SMNVEV (reference sequence). For the CDR3, the DNA is TGTGCCAGCAGAAGACAGGTCCGCACAGATACGCAGTATTTT. Protein: CASRRQVRTDTQYF.

The chain joins TRBV19 to TRBJ2-3, with 9 bases lining up with TRBD1. The CDR3 is 13 amino acids. Per germline, CDR1 LNHDA and CDR2 SQIVND (reference sequence). The ends lost 9 bases at V and 4 bases at J; junction bases unmatched: 5. The CDR3 spells CASRDRAADTQYF. The CDR3, as DNA: TGTGCCAGCCGGGACAGGGCGGCAGATACGCAGTATTTT.

In its sample, this clone was seen a few times. This chain links TRBV5-6 with TRBJ2-1; D unclear. Trimming took 0 bases from V and 6 from J, leaving 4 bases between them. The V gene's germline CDR1 is SGHDT and CDR2 YYEEEE. This CDR3 region has 12 residues. CDR3 protein: CASSLVSNEQFF. DNA of the CDR3: TGTGCCAGCAGCTTGGTCAGCAATGAGCAGTTCTTC.